This T cell receptor beta chain was identified in a study of spatial heterogeneity in lung cancer. The time point was: sample taken at primary tumor resection. Each CDR3 protein is one row after TCRdb ran MiXCR on the 5' RACE reads. The table has under 13,000 distinct CDR3 sequences, over 6% seen once. The CDR3 consists of 12 residues. From germline, CDR1 is DFQATT and CDR2 SNEGSKA (reference sequence). The V gene lost 1 base and the J gene lost 7 bases, with 8 bases spanning the gap. This clonotype was seen repeatedly, ten times or more. The sequence derives from a male donor with early-stage non-small cell lung cancer. The material was PBMCs, obtained at surgery. This chain connects TRBV20-1 to TRBJ2-1, with a possible D match to TRBD1 (5 bases). In nucleotides, the CDR3 is TGCAGTGCTAGAGGACAGCCTAATGAGCAGTTCTTC. Translated: CSARGQPNEQFF.